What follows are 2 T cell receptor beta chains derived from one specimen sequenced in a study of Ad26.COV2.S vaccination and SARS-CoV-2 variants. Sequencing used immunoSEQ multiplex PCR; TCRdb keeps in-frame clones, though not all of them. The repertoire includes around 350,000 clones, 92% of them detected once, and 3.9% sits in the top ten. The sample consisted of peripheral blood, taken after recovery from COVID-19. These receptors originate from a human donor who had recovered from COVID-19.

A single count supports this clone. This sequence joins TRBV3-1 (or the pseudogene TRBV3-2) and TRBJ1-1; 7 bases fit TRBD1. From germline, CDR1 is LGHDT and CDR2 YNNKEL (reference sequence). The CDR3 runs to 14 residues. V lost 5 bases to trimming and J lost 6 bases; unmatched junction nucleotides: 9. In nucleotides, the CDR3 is TGTGCCAGCAGCTTCACAGGGGACGGGGCTGAAGCTTTCTTT. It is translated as CASSFTGDGAEAFF.

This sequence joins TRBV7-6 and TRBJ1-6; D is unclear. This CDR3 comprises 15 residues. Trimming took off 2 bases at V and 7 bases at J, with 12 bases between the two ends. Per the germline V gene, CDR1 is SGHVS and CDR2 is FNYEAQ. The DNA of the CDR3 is TGTGCCAGCAGCTTAACATTCGCCAAGAATTCACCCCTCCACTTT. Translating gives CASSLTFAKNSPLHF.